Presented here are 22 T cell receptor beta chains from one specimen sequenced in a study of blood T cell repertoires in COVID-19 (dated by TCRdb to 2020 to 2022). Library prep was done by the immunoSEQ multiplex PCR assay. TCRdb holds this immuneACCESS table with in-frame rearrangements only. Some clones are missing; in checked studies, unresolved V genes explain under half, and the rest has no known cause. The sample includes approximately 110,000 clones, with approximately 85% observed a single time. Approximately 1.5% of the sample belongs to the ten largest clones. Sequencing was done on a sample of peripheral blood. These receptors were collected from a middle-aged man with acute or convalescent COVID-19.

V is TRBV5-1 and J is TRBJ2-2, with a weak D call TRBD2 (6 bases). The CDR3 has 16 amino acids. The V gene lost 0 bases and the J gene lost 5 bases, with 14 bases spanning the gap. CDR1 and CDR2 from the germline V gene are SGHRS and YFSETQ. The CDR3 protein is CASSLGPPSGTGELFF. CDR3 bases: TGCGCCAGCAGCTTGGGCCCTCCAAGCGGGACCGGGGAGCTGTTTTTT.

The chain couples TRBV5-5 to TRBJ1-3, with D possibly matching TRBD1 (5 bases). Germline CDR1 and CDR2: SGHKS and YYEKEE (reference sequence). Between the trimmed V and J ends, which lost 2 bases and 0 bases, there was a span of 9 bases. The CDR3 is 15 residues long. Here the CDR3 DNA reads TGTGCCAGCAGCTTCGACAGACGCTCTGGAAACACCATATATTTT. It encodes CASSFDRRSGNTIYF.

With respect to this clone: Other DNA sequences in this specimen translate into the identical CDR3. The chain has TRBV5-1 and TRBJ2-3, with D possibly TRBD2 on 5 matching bases. V was cut by 0 bases and J by 0 bases, with 8 bases left in between. The CDR3 runs 15 residues. Germline-derived CDR1 and CDR2 are SGHRS and YFSETQ. The CDR3 protein is CASSLVGASTDTQYF. The CDR3 DNA sequence: TGCGCCAGCAGCTTGGTGGGAGCGAGCACAGATACGCAGTATTTT.

The rearrangement links TRBV7-4 to TRBJ1-5; no clear D gene. The germline V and J ends were trimmed by 0 bases and 7 bases, with 7 bases remaining between them. CDR1 and CDR2 (germline): SGHVT, SQSDAQ. The CDR3 is made up of 13 amino acids. The CDR3 nucleotides are TGTGCCAGCAGCTTAGCGTCGGGACAGCCCCAGCATTTT. It translates to CASSLASGQPQHF.

J is TRBJ1-4 and V is TRBV6-5; D remains unclear. The germline gives CDR1 MNHEY, CDR2 SVGAGI. CDR3 size: 14 residues. V lost 0 bases, J lost 7 bases, and 9 bases lay in between. The CDR3 DNA reads TGTGCCAGCAGTTACTCCGGCGGGAGTGAAAAACTGTTTTTT. Amino acids: CASSYSGGSEKLFF.

The CDR3 is CAWSSGQRRNEQFF. The CDR3, as DNA: TGTGCCTGGAGTAGCGGCCAACGAAGGAATGAGCAGTTCTTC. The chain uses TRBV30 and TRBJ2-1; maybe TRBD2 (5 bases). The CDR3 contains 14 residues. V shed 2 bases and J shed 7 bases, with 15 bases lying between them. Germline CDR1 is GTSNPN and CDR2 is SVGIG (reference sequence).

This chain links TRBV12-3 or TRBV12-4 with TRBJ2-7; no clear D gene. V lost 4 bases to trimming and J lost 0 bases, with 7 bases between them. The CDR3 covers 13 residues. The CDR3 coding sequence is TGTGCCAGCAGTTATACAGACTCCTACGAGCAGTACTTC. This encodes CASSYTDSYEQYF.

Concerning this clone itself: This same CDR3 is encoded by further DNA sequences in the sample. This rearrangement joins TRBV3-1 (or the pseudogene TRBV3-2) to TRBJ1-4; D is perhaps TRBD1 (5 bases). Germline V gives CDR1 LGHDT, CDR2 YNNKEL (reference sequence). The CDR3 extends over 13 amino acids. Between the trimmed V and J ends, which lost 3 bases and 7 bases, there was a span of 9 bases. Here the CDR3 DNA reads TGTGCCAGCAGCCATAGGGGAGGTGAAAAACTGTTTTTT. Translation gives CASSHRGGEKLFF.

The chain links TRBV19 to TRBJ2-3; D not certain. CDR1 LNHDA and CDR2 SQIVND come from the germline V gene (reference sequence). The length of the CDR3 is 13 residues. V was cut by 2 bases and J by 1 base, with 4 bases left in between. CDR3 sequence: CASSIYGTDTQYF. CDR3 DNA: TGTGCCAGTAGTATATATGGCACAGATACGCAGTATTTT.

Comment on this clone: The sample contains more than one DNA sequence encoding this CDR3. The chain employs TRBV5-1 and TRBJ2-5, with D maybe TRBD2 (5 bases). Trimming shortened V by 0 bases and J by 5 bases, and 11 bases separated the two germline ends. The CDR3 runs to 14 residues. Germline V gene sequence: CDR1 SGHRS, CDR2 YFSETQ. For the CDR3, the DNA is TGCGCCAGCAGCTTGGGAGGCTCGGGGGAGACCCAGTACTTC. Protein product: CASSLGGSGETQYF.

The rearrangement links TRBV7-2 to TRBJ1-2; 8 bases match TRBD1. This CDR3 contains 13 residues. V gave up 5 bases and J gave up 3 bases; unmatched junction bases: 2. Germline V gene data show CDR1 as SGHTA and CDR2 as FQGNSA. For the CDR3, the DNA is TGTGCCAGCAGCGAGGACAGGGACTATGGCTACACCTTC. Protein sequence: CASSEDRDYGYTF.

The J gene is TRBJ1-2, the V gene TRBV6-5; D is unclear. Trimming removed 6 bases from V and 7 bases from J, with 18 bases in between. The CDR3 runs to 14 residues. CDR1 is MNHEY, CDR2 SVGAGI, per germline. For the CDR3, the DNA is TGTGCCAGCAGATTGGACTTGACAACGGGTGGCTACACCTTC. It encodes CASRLDLTTGGYTF.

This clone was seen a handful of times. The chain has TRBV5-4 and TRBJ1-6, with no clear D. V lost 4 bases to trimming and J lost 9 bases, with 14 bases between them. Germline V gives CDR1 SGHNT, CDR2 YYREEE (reference sequence). The CDR3 is made up of 14 amino acids. CDR3 nucleotides: TGTGCCAGCAGCCGAACTAGTTTGGGTTCACCCCTCCACTTT. It is translated as CASSRTSLGSPLHF. Using reference TRBV5-4 and TRBJ1-6 for the parts outside the CDR3, the full variable domain is ETGVTQSPTHLIKTRGQQVTLRCSSQSGHNTVSWYQQALGQGPQFIFQYYREEENGRGNFPPRFSGLQFPNYSSELNVNALELDDSALYLCASSRTSLGSPLHFGNGTRLTVT.

This clone occurred a few times. This chain uses TRBV27 with TRBJ1-1; weak D call: TRBD1 (5 bases). Between the trimmed V and J ends, which lost 3 bases and 1 base, there was a span of 9 bases. The length of the CDR3 is 14 residues. In germline, CDR1 is MNHEY, CDR2 SMNVEV (reference sequence). This CDR3 reads CASSFHGQNTEAFF. The CDR3 bases are TGTGCCAGCAGTTTCCACGGACAGAACACTGAAGCTTTCTTT.

The V gene is TRBV27, the J gene TRBJ1-2; TRBD1 might be the D (5 bases). Germline values: CDR1 MNHEY, CDR2 SMNVEV (reference sequence). CDR3 length equals 14 residues. V was clipped by 6 bases and J by 4 bases, with 15 bases between them. CDR3 DNA: TGTGCCAGCAGGAAAGGGGCGGACCGCTATGGCTACACCTTC. Translated, it gives CASRKGADRYGYTF.

The CDR3 DNA reads TGTGCCAGCAGCCACAGGTTTACGCGGGGGGGCTTGGATACGCAGTATTTT. Amino acid sequence: CASSHRFTRGGLDTQYF. The gene calls are TRBV3-1 (or the pseudogene TRBV3-2) and TRBJ2-3; 9 nucleotides line up with TRBD2. J was trimmed by 6 bases and V by 3 bases; bases with no gene match: 13. This CDR3 has 17 residues. The germline CDR1 and CDR2 sequences are LGHDT and YNNKEL (reference sequence).

The chain links TRBV7-6 to TRBJ2-7, with 7 bases matching TRBD2. The CDR3 extends over 13 amino acids. Per the germline V gene, CDR1 is SGHVS and CDR2 is FNYEAQ. V gave up 5 bases and J gave up 3 bases; unmatched junction bases: 4. The chain's CDR3 is CASSPRTSYEQYF. The CDR3 DNA reads as TGTGCCAGCAGCCCCAGGACTAGCTACGAGCAGTACTTC.

This clone was counted a single time. The chain employs TRBV7-2 and TRBJ1-6, with 9 bases fitting TRBD1. The CDR3 loop spans 16 amino acids. The V gene's germline CDR1 is SGHTA and CDR2 FQGNSA. V lost 5 bases and J lost 9; bases outside the gene matches: 11. The CDR3 nucleotides are TGTGCCAGCAGCCCCGAGGGAGGGACAGGGACTTCACCCCTCCACTTT. Amino acids: CASSPEGGTGTSPLHF.

The rearrangement links TRBV11-2 to TRBJ1-3; D gene uncertain. The germline gives CDR1 SGHAT, CDR2 FQNNGV. The CDR3 is 14 amino acids. V dropped 8 bases and J dropped 2 bases, with 13 bases sitting between them. CDR3 nucleotides: TGTGCCAGCCGCCTGACGGGGACTGGAAACACCATATATTTT. Translation: CASRLTGTGNTIYF.

This chain uses TRBV28 with TRBJ1-6; 9 bases map to TRBD1. This CDR3 contains 16 residues. J gave up 7 bases and V 6 bases, and 10 bases lay outside the gene matches. CDR1 and CDR2 from the germline V gene are MDHEN and SYDVKM. CDR3 nucleotide sequence: TGTGCCAGCAGCTACGGACCGGGACAGGGAAATTCACCCCTCCACTTT. Translation: CASSYGPGQGNSPLHF.

Concerning this clone itself: Sequence at one end of the junction differs from germline and may be a read error. V gene TRBV5-1 combines with J gene TRBJ1-1, with 7 nucleotides matching TRBD1. The CDR3 totals 15 residues. Germline V gene data show CDR1 as SGHRS and CDR2 as YFSETQ. The CDR3: CASRLAGGPVTEAFF. CDR3 coding DNA: TGCGCCAGCAGGTTGGCAGGGGGTCCTGTGACTGAAGCTTTCTTT.

This chain joins TRBV7-9 and TRBJ2-7, with 10 bases that match TRBD1. The CDR3 is 14 amino acids. The germline V gene encodes CDR1 SEHNR and CDR2 FQNEAQ (reference sequence). V dropped 2 bases and J dropped 6; count of bases not matched to a gene: 4. The CDR3 sequence is CASSLRGQGSEQYF. The CDR3 DNA sequence: TGTGCCAGCAGCTTACGGGGACAGGGGAGCGAGCAGTACTTC.